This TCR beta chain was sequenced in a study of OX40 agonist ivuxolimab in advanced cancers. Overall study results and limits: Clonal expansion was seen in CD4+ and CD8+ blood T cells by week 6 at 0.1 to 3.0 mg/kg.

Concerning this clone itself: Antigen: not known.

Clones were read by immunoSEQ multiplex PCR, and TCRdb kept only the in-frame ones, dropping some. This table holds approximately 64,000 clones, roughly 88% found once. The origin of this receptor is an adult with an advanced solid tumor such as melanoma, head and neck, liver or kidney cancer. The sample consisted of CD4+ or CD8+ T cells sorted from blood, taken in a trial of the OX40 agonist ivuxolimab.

The CDR3 DNA is TGTGCCAGCAGCTCATCCGGGACAGGGAATGGAAACACCATATATTTT. Translating it yields CASSSSGTGNGNTIYF. The J gene is TRBJ1-3, the V gene TRBV7-2, with 9 bases fitting TRBD1. J lost 3 bases, V lost 4 bases, and 7 bases had no gene match. The CDR3 has 16 residues. Germline assignment: CDR1 SGHTA and CDR2 FQGNSA.